This T cell receptor (beta chain) was identified in a study of vaccination and CD4 T cells after COVID-19. Points on this clonotype: The target antigen is unknown.

The Oncomine TCR Beta short-read assay generated sequence data from the DNA of cultured CD4+ T cells. MiXCR, applied by TCRdb to the PCR reads, yields one record per CDR3 protein. This sample yields just over 3,500 distinct CDR3 sequences, of which around 40% are seen a single time; roughly a quarter belongs to the top ten. This CDR3 has 18 amino acids. The V gene lost 11 bases and the J gene lost 6 bases, with 29 bases spanning the gap. Sample treatment: roughly 10-day PBMC culture with coronavirus spike peptide pools or control peptides (ViraFEST assay). The ViraFEST method relied on peptide pools to expand antigen-specific T cells, followed by TCR sequencing.

The receptor was derived from a human donor who had recovered from COVID-19. The sample taken for sequencing was CD4+ T cells from blood, cultured in vitro. The J gene is TRBJ1-6, the V gene TRBV12-3 or TRBV12-4; weak D call: TRBD1 (6 bases). The chain's CDR3 is CARWVDEGGEWCNSPLHF. The DNA for the CDR3 is TGTGCCCGCTGGGTAGACGAGGGGGGGGAATGGTGTAATTCACCCCTCCACTTT.